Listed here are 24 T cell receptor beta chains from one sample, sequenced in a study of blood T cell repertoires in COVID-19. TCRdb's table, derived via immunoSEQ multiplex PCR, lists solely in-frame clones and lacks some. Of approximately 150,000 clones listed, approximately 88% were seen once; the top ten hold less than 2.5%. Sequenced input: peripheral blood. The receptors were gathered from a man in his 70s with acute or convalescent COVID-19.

CDR3 nucleotides: TGCGCCAGCAGCCCAGCGGGACAGGGAAATTCACCCCTCCACTTT. Translating it yields CASSPAGQGNSPLHF. The chain employs TRBV5-1 and TRBJ1-6; 9 bases are shared with TRBD1. V gave up 4 bases and J gave up 7 bases; unmatched junction bases: 6. CDR1 is SGHRS, CDR2 YFSETQ, per germline. The CDR3 runs to 15 residues.

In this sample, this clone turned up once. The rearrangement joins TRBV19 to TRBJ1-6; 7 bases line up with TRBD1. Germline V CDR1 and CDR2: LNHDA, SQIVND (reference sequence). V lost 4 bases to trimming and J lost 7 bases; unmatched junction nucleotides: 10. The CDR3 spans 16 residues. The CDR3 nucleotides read TGTGCCAGTAGTACGAGCCCGGCAGGGGGGAATTCACCCCTCCACTTT. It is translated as CASSTSPAGGNSPLHF.

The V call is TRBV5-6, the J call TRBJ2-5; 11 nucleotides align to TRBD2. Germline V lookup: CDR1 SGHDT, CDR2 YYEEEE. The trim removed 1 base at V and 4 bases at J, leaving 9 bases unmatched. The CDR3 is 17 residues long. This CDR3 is CASSLTLAGGPRETQYF. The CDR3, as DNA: TGTGCCAGCAGCTTGACTCTAGCGGGGGGCCCGAGAGAGACCCAGTACTTC.

CDR3 nucleotides: TGTGCCAGCAGCCGGACCGGGTTGGATTCACCCCTCCACTTT. As protein: CASSRTGLDSPLHF. This rearrangement joins TRBV7-8 to TRBJ1-6; unclear D gene. V was trimmed by 5 bases and J by 8 bases, leaving 13 bases between them. This CDR3 comprises 14 residues. Germline V gene data show CDR1 as SGHVS and CDR2 as FQNEAQ.

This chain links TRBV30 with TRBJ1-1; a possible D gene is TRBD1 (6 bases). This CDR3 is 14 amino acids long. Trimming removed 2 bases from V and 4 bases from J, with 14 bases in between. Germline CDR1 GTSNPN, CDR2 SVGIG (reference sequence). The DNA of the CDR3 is TGTGCCTGGAGTACAGGGTTTCGGGGCACTGAAGCTTTCTTT. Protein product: CAWSTGFRGTEAFF.

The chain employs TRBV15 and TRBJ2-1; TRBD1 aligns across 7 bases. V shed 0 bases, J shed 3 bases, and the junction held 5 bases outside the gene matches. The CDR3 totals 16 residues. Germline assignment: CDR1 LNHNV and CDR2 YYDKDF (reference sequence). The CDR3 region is CATSRDGTVNYNEQFF. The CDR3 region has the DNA TGTGCCACCAGCAGAGACGGGACAGTCAACTACAATGAGCAGTTCTTC.

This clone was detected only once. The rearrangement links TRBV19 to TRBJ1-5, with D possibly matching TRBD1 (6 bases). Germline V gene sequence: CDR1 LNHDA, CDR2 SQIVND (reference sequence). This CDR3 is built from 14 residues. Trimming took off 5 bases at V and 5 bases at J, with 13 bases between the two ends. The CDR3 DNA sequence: TGTGCCAGTAGTCTACAGGGTTTGGATCAGCCCCAGCATTTT. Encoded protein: CASSLQGLDQPQHF.

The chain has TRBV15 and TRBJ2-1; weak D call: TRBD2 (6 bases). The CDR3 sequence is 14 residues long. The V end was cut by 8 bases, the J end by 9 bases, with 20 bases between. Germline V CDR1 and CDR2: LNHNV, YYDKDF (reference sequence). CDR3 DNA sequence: TGTGCCACCCTCAAACGGGACGGGAGTGGTGAGCAGTTCTTC. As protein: CATLKRDGSGEQFF.

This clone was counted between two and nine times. The CDR3 spells CASSERSENTEAFF. CDR3 nucleotide sequence: TGTGCCAGCAGTGAAAGATCAGAGAACACTGAAGCTTTCTTT. The genes are TRBV6-1 and TRBJ1-1, with no clear D. V lost 2 bases and J 1 base, leaving 8 bases between the germline ends. The germline V gene encodes CDR1 MNHNS and CDR2 SASEGT. The CDR3 extends over 14 amino acids.

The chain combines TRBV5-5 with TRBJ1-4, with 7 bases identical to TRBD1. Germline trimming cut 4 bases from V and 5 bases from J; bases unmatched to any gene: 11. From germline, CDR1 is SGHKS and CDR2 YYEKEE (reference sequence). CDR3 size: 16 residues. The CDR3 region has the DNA TGTGCCAGCAGCCCGGGACAGTCGAAGGGAAATGAAAAACTGTTTTTT. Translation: CASSPGQSKGNEKLFF.

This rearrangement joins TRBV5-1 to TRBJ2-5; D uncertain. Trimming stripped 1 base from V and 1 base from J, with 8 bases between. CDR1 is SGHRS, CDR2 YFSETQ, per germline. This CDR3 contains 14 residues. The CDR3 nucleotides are TGCGCCAGCAGCTTGTTGCGGAGCCAAGAGACCCAGTACTTC. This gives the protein CASSLLRSQETQYF.

The CDR3 bases are TGTGCCAGCAGTTCGGGAGGGAGGACTAATGAAAAACTGTTTTTT. Translation: CASSSGGRTNEKLFF. The chain has TRBV28 and TRBJ1-4; D not resolved. Germline V CDR1 and CDR2: MDHEN, SYDVKM. V lost 4 bases to trimming and J lost 2 bases, with 11 bases between them. This CDR3 comprises 15 residues.

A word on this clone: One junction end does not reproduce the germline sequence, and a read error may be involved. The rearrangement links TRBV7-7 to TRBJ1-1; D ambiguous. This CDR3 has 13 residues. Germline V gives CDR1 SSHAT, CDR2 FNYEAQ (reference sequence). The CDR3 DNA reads TGTGCTAGCAGCTTGACGGGGAACACTGAAGCTTTCTTT. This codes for CASSLTGNTEAFF.

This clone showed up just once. This chain's CDR3 is CASSDRQGSTEAFF. DNA of the CDR3: TGCGCCAGCAGTGATAGACAGGGGAGCACTGAAGCTTTCTTT. This chain links TRBV10-1 with TRBJ1-1; 8 positions agree with TRBD1. Germline-derived CDR1 and CDR2 are WNHNN and SYGVQD (reference sequence). The CDR3 loop spans 14 amino acids. Trimming cost V 3 bases and J 4 bases; bases outside gene matches: 4.

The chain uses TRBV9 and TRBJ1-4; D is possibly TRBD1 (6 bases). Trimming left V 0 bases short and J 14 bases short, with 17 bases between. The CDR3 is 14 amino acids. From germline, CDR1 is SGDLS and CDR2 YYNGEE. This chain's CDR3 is CASSVEGGGGGLFF. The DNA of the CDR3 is TGTGCCAGCAGCGTAGAGGGCGGGGGCGGCGGCCTGTTTTTT.

In DNA form, the CDR3 reads TGTGCCAGCAGTTTCCAGGCGATCTATGGCTACACCTTC. Protein product: CASSFQAIYGYTF. The chain links TRBV7-2 to TRBJ1-2; the D is unclear. There are 13 residues in the CDR3. Trimming took off 6 bases at V and 4 bases at J, with 12 bases between the two ends. Germline V gene lookup returns CDR1 SGHTA and CDR2 FQGNSA.

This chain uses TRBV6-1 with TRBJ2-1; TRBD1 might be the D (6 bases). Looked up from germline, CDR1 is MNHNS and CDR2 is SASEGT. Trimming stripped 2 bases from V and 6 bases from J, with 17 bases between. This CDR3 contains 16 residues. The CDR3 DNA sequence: TGTGCCAGCAGTGAAAACCCTCAAGGGGGAATCAATGAGCAGTTCTTC. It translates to CASSENPQGGINEQFF.

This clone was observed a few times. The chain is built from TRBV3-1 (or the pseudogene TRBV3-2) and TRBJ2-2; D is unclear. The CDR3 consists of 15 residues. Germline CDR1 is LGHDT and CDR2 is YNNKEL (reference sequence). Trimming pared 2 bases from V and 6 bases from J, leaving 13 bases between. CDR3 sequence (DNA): TGTGCCAGCAGCCAACCCCTAGTTTCCCCCGGGGAGCTGTTTTTT. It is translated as CASSQPLVSPGELFF.

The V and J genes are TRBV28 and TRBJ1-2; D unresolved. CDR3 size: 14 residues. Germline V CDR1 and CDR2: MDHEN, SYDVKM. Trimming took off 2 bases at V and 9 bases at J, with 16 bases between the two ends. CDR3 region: CASSLPPAPWRYTF. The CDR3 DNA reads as TGTGCCAGCAGTTTACCCCCCGCCCCATGGCGCTACACCTTC.

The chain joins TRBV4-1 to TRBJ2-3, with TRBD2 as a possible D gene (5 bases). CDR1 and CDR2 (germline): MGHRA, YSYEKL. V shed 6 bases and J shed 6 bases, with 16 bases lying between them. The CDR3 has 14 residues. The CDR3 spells CASSIRPEEDTQYF. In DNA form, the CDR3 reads TGCGCCAGCAGTATTAGGCCGGAGGAGGATACGCAGTATTTT.

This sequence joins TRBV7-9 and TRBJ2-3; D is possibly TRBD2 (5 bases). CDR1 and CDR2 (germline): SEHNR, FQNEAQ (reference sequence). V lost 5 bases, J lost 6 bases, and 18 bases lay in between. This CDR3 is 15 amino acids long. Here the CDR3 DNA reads TGTGCCAGCAGCGAAAGCGGCAACGCGCCCGATACGCAGTATTTT. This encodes CASSESGNAPDTQYF. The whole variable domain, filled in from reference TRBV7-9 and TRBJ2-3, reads DTGVSQNPRHKITKRGQNVTFRCDPISEHNRLYWYRQTLGQGPEFLTYFQNEAQLEKSRLLSDRFSAERPKGSFSTLEIQRTEQGDSAMYLCASSESGNAPDTQYFGPGTRLTVL.

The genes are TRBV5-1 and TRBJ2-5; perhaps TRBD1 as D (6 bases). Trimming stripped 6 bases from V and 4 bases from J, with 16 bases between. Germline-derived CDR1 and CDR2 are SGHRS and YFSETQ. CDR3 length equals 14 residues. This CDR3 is CASTPDSSAETQYF. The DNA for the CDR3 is TGCGCCAGCACCCCGGACAGCAGTGCAGAGACCCAGTACTTC.

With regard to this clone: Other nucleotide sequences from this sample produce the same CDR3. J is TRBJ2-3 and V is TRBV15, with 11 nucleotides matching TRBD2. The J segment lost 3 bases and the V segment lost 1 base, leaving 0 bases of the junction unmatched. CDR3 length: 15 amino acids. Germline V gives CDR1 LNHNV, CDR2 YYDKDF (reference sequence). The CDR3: CATSRGTSGTDTQYF. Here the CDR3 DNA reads TGTGCCACCAGCAGAGGGACTAGCGGGACAGATACGCAGTATTTT.

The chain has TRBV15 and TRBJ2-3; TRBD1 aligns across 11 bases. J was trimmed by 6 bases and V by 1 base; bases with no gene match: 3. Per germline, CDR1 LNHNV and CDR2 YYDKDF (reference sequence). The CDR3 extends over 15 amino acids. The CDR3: CATSRGDRGSDTQYF. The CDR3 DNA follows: TGTGCCACCAGCAGAGGGGACAGGGGGTCGGATACGCAGTATTTT. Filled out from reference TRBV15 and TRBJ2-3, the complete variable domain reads DAMVIQNPRYQVTQFGKPVTLSCSQTLNHNVMYWYQQKSSQAPKLLFHYYDKDFNNEADTPDNFQSRRPNTSFCFLDIRSPGLGDTAMYLCATSRGDRGSDTQYFGPGTRLTVL.